This T cell receptor (beta chain) was sequenced for a study of identical twins. The study's findings and limits: Conclusions were based on cross-sectional statistical analysis, without following the same donors.

CDR3 size: 19 residues. Germline V lookup: CDR1 SGDLS, CDR2 YYNGEE. J gave up 6 bases and V 4 bases, and 17 bases lay outside the gene matches. Each cDNA held unique molecular identifiers, and template switching gave it a universal primer site. Each CDR3 protein gets one entry after TCRdb re-called the 5' RACE reads with MiXCR. The table has fewer than 500,000 distinct CDR3 sequences, more than 13% seen once; the top ten hold approximately 0.98%. Details on this clonotype: Its target is unknown.

The sample was also linked to a second study, of yellow fever vaccine responses in identical twins.

The material sequenced was CD4+ T cells sorted from blood. This sequence was found in a woman younger than 30 in good health. V gene TRBV9 combines with J gene TRBJ2-1; TRBD1 matches at 12 bases. The DNA for the CDR3 is TGTGCCAGCAGCCTCCCAATTCGGGGACAGGGGGCGATTGGCAATGAGCAGTTCTTC. It is translated as CASSLPIRGQGAIGNEQFF.